Each of the 24 T cell receptor beta chains below was sequenced from the same sample in a study of T cell responses to AZD1222 COVID-19 vaccine. Libraries were prepared by immunoSEQ multiplex PCR; TCRdb keeps only in-frame clonotypes and omits some of them. Found here are 72,000 or so clones, 80% to 90% of them singletons; the top ten hold 28%. Sequences were derived from peripheral blood, sampled 28 days after the second AZD1222 dose. The source is an adult who received the AZD1222 COVID-19 vaccine.

The rearrangement joins TRBV18 to TRBJ2-2; no clear D gene. V lost 1 base and J lost 4, with 13 bases in between. The CDR3 totals 16 residues. Germline assignment: CDR1 KGHSH and CDR2 LQKENI. CDR3 sequence (DNA): TGTGCCAGCTCACCACGCCTTACAGAACGCACCGGGGAGCTGTTTTTT. It encodes CASSPRLTERTGELFF.

This chain connects TRBV7-2 to TRBJ1-1; no clear D gene. Trimming took 2 bases from V and 1 from J, leaving 8 bases between them. The CDR3 sequence is 14 residues long. CDR1 is SGHTA, CDR2 FQGNSA, per germline. CDR3 coding DNA: TGTGCCAGCAGCTTACTTGACGGGAACACTGAAGCTTTCTTT. Translated, it gives CASSLLDGNTEAFF.

This clone was detected a few times. The chain couples TRBV7-3 to TRBJ1-1, with a possible D match to TRBD1 (5 bases). There are 15 residues in the CDR3. The V gene's germline CDR1 is SGHTA and CDR2 FQGTGA. Deletions cut 1 base from V and 1 base from J, with 10 bases between. The CDR3 DNA reads as TGTGCCAGCAGCTTAAACGGGGCTCCGAACACTGAAGCTTTCTTT. The encoded protein is CASSLNGAPNTEAFF.

V usage is TRBV19 and J usage is TRBJ2-7; no definite D call. CDR3 length: 13 amino acids. From germline, CDR1 is LNHDA and CDR2 SQIVND (reference sequence). The ends were cut back, 5 bases at V and 2 bases at J, with 10 bases in the middle. CDR3 nucleotide sequence: TGTGCCAGTAGTTTAGGGTACCCCTACGAGCAGTACTTC. Encoded protein: CASSLGYPYEQYF.

The chain employs TRBV27 and TRBJ1-4, with D unclear. The length of the CDR3 is 14 residues. Trimming shortened V by 2 bases and J by 4 bases, and 8 bases separated the two germline ends. Germline lookup yields CDR1 MNHEY and CDR2 SMNVEV (reference sequence). CDR3 nucleotides: TGTGCCAGCAGTTTAAATCGAATTAATGAAAAACTGTTTTTT. Protein product: CASSLNRINEKLFF.

The chain combines TRBV5-1 with TRBJ1-2; 7 bases map to TRBD1. The germline CDR1 and CDR2 sequences are SGHRS and YFSETQ. CDR3 length: 14 amino acids. The V gene end was trimmed by 1 base and the J gene end by 6 bases; junction bases not matched to a gene: 6. This CDR3 reads CASSLMDRKDGYTF. The CDR3, as DNA: TGCGCCAGCAGCTTGATGGACAGGAAAGATGGCTACACCTTC.

The rearrangement uses TRBV30 and TRBJ1-2, with a possible D match to TRBD1 (5 bases). Germline CDR1 is GTSNPN and CDR2 is SVGIG (reference sequence). V was clipped by 8 bases and J by 4 bases, with 11 bases between them. This CDR3 contains 11 residues. In nucleotides, the CDR3 is TGTGCCCTCCGACAGTCCTATGGCTACACCTTC. Translating gives CALRQSYGYTF.

V is TRBV5-6 and J is TRBJ2-4, with D tentatively TRBD1 (6 bases). V shed 1 base and J shed 0 bases, with 11 bases lying between them. The CDR3 covers 16 residues. Looked up from germline, CDR1 is SGHDT and CDR2 is YYEEEE. The CDR3 loop is CASSLWDTAAKNIQYF. The DNA for the CDR3 is TGTGCCAGCAGCTTGTGGGACACTGCAGCCAAAAACATTCAGTACTTC.

The chain uses TRBV19 and TRBJ1-5; TRBD1 matches 10 bases. The CDR3 spans 13 residues. With 7 bases clipped from V and 5 bases from J, the junction kept 2 bases outside the gene matches. Germline lookup yields CDR1 LNHDA and CDR2 SQIVND (reference sequence). The CDR3 DNA sequence: TGTGCCAGTAAGGGGACAGGGGATCAGCCCCAGCATTTT. Its protein product is CASKGTGDQPQHF.

CDR3 sequence: CASSLWDRDEQFF. The CDR3 nucleotides read TGTGCCAGCAGCCTCTGGGACAGGGATGAGCAGTTCTTC. The chain joins TRBV3-1 (or the pseudogene TRBV3-2) to TRBJ2-1; 9 positions agree with TRBD1. The germline gives CDR1 LGHDT, CDR2 YNNKEL (reference sequence). This CDR3 is built from 13 residues. Unmatched junction bases numbered 3, after V lost 4 bases and J lost 8 bases.

The count of this clone is one. The gene calls are TRBV11-3 and TRBJ1-1; D unclear. The CDR3 has 11 amino acids. The V end was cut by 0 bases, the J end by 8 bases, with 4 bases between. Per germline, CDR1 SGHNT and CDR2 YENEEA. CDR3 in DNA: TGTGCCAGCAGCTTAGATGTGGAAGCTTTCTTT. It yields the protein CASSLDVEAFF.

As to this clone: The same CDR3 is also encoded by other DNA sequences in this sample. The chain employs TRBV7-9 and TRBJ1-4; D perhaps matches TRBD1 (6 bases). The germline CDR1 and CDR2 sequences are SEHNR and FQNEAQ (reference sequence). Between the trimmed V and J ends, which lost 0 bases and 8 bases, there was a span of 13 bases. The CDR3 extends over 15 amino acids. CDR3 DNA sequence: TGTGCCAGCAGCTTAGCGGCCGGGGGCGGGGAAAAACTGTTTTTT. Amino acid sequence: CASSLAAGGGEKLFF.

In its sample, this clone was seen once. The chain joins TRBV7-2 to TRBJ2-5, with 7 nucleotides matching TRBD1. This CDR3 has 13 amino acids. Germline V gene lookup returns CDR1 SGHTA and CDR2 FQGNSA. V was pared by 4 bases and J by 5 bases, with 4 bases of the junction left unmatched. CDR3: CASSSMDRETQYF. The CDR3 DNA is TGTGCCAGCAGCTCTATGGACAGGGAGACCCAGTACTTC.

The chain links TRBV19 to TRBJ1-5; 7 bases are a match to TRBD1. V was pared by 7 bases and J by 4 bases, with 13 bases of the junction left unmatched. Germline assignment: CDR1 LNHDA and CDR2 SQIVND (reference sequence). The CDR3 loop spans 16 amino acids. The CDR3 region has the DNA TGTGCCAGTACCCGGGACAGAGTTTTGGAAAATCAGCCCCAGCATTTT. Protein: CASTRDRVLENQPQHF. Full variable domain (remainder filled in from reference TRBV19 and TRBJ1-5): DGGITQSPKYLFRKEGQNVTLSCEQNLNHDAMYWYRQDPGQGLRLIYYSQIVNDFQKGDIAEGYSVSREKKESFPLTVTSAQKNPTAFYLCASTRDRVLENQPQHFGDGTRLSIL.

This clone was seen only a few times. The CDR3: CASNSGGYGYTF. The CDR3 DNA follows: TGTGCCAGTAACAGCGGGGGGTATGGCTACACCTTC. V gene TRBV19 combines with J gene TRBJ1-2, with D possibly matching TRBD1 (5 bases). V lost 7 bases and J lost 5, with 11 bases in between. The CDR3 is 12 amino acids. The germline gives CDR1 LNHDA, CDR2 SQIVND (reference sequence).

The V gene is TRBV6-5, the J gene TRBJ1-2; perhaps TRBD1 as D (5 bases). CDR1 and CDR2 from the germline V gene are MNHEY and SVGAGI. The CDR3 has 12 residues. The germline V and J ends were trimmed by 7 bases and 5 bases, with 11 bases remaining between them. CDR3 coding DNA: TGTGCCAGCACGGTGACAGAATATGGCTACACCTTC. Protein sequence: CASTVTEYGYTF.

V gene TRBV10-3 combines with J gene TRBJ1-1; 7 nucleotides align to TRBD1. The CDR3 covers 14 residues. V lost 2 bases, J lost 6 bases, and 6 bases stayed unmatched. The germline gives CDR1 ENHRY, CDR2 SYGVKD. The chain's CDR3 is CAISEGQAFPEAFF. CDR3 DNA: TGTGCCATCAGTGAGGGACAGGCATTCCCTGAAGCTTTCTTT.

This chain joins TRBV7-2 and TRBJ2-5, with D possibly matching TRBD1 (7 bases). The CDR3 consists of 17 residues. The germline gives CDR1 SGHTA, CDR2 FQGNSA. V lost 0 bases to trimming and J lost 6 bases, with 20 bases between them. CDR3 residues: CASSLALGGGGGKTQYF. The CDR3, as DNA: TGTGCCAGCAGCTTAGCGTTAGGAGGGGGCGGAGGAAAGACCCAGTACTTC.

This sequence joins TRBV5-1 and TRBJ1-5; D possibly corresponds to TRBD1 (5 bases). The CDR3 totals 14 residues. CDR1 SGHRS and CDR2 YFSETQ come from the germline V gene. V was shortened by 2 bases and J by 1 base, with 7 bases between the two germline ends. The CDR3 protein is CASSLGTSNQPQHF. The CDR3 DNA reads TGCGCCAGCAGCTTAGGGACGAGCAATCAGCCCCAGCATTTT.

The DNA of the CDR3 is TGCGCCAGCACGCCTACTTGGCGGGGAGGAATCGGGGCCGGGGAGCTGTTTTTT. It codes for CASTPTWRGGIGAGELFF. The chain combines TRBV4-1 with TRBJ2-2; D is perhaps TRBD2 (6 bases). The CDR3 contains 18 residues. The germline gives CDR1 MGHRA, CDR2 YSYEKL. V was cut by 7 bases and J by 6 bases, with 27 bases left in between.

In this sample, this clone turned up once. The chain employs TRBV3-1 (or the pseudogene TRBV3-2) and TRBJ2-7; TRBD2 might be the D (6 bases). V was pared by 3 bases and J by 6 bases, with 9 bases between. The CDR3 is 12 amino acids. Per germline, CDR1 LGHDT and CDR2 YNNKEL (reference sequence). The CDR3 sequence: CASSQTGVEQYF. The CDR3 DNA is TGTGCCAGCAGCCAGACGGGAGTCGAGCAGTACTTC.

The genes are TRBV6-1 and TRBJ1-2; TRBD1 aligns across 7 bases. CDR1 is MNHNS and CDR2 is SASEGT in the germline V gene. There are 14 residues in the CDR3. V trimming: 2 bases; J trimming: 11 bases; junction bases outside the gene matches: 11. The DNA for the CDR3 is TGTGCCAGCAGTGAACGCCGGGGACAGCCGAGATACACCTTC. This sequence encodes CASSERRGQPRYTF.

The genes are TRBV28 and TRBJ2-7; a weak D match, TRBD1 (6 bases). The CDR3 is made up of 14 amino acids. Germline V CDR1 and CDR2: MDHEN, SYDVKM. V lost 4 bases, J lost 1 base, and 11 bases lay in between. The CDR3 here is CASSSSDRSYEQYF. The CDR3 nucleotides read TGTGCCAGCAGTTCATCGGACAGATCCTACGAGCAGTACTTC.

This chain uses TRBV6-5 with TRBJ2-3; D is uncertain. There are 12 residues in the CDR3. Trimming cost V 5 bases and J 14 bases, with 17 bases left between them. Germline-derived CDR1 and CDR2 are MNHEY and SVGAGI. DNA of the CDR3: TGTGCCAGCAGTCTACCGGCTATAATGTTGTATTTT. This encodes CASSLPAIMLYF.